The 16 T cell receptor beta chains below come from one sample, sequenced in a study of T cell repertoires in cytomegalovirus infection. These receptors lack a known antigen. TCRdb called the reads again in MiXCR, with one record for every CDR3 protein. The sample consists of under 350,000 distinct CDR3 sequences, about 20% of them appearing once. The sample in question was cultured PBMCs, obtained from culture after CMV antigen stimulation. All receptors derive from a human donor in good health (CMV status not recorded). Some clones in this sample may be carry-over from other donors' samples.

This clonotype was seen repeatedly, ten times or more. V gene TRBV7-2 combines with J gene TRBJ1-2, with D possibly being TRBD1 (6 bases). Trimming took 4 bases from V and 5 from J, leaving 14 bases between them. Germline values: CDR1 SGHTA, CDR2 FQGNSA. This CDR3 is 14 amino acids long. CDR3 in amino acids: CASSYRERQYGYTF. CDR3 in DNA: TGTGCCAGCAGCTACAGGGAACGTCAGTATGGCTACACCTTC.

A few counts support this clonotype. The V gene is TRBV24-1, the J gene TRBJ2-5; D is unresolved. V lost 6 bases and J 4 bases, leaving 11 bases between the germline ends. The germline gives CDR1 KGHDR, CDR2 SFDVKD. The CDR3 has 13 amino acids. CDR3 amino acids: CATSSSVGETQYF. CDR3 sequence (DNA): TGTGCCACCAGTTCGTCAGTAGGAGAGACCCAGTACTTC.

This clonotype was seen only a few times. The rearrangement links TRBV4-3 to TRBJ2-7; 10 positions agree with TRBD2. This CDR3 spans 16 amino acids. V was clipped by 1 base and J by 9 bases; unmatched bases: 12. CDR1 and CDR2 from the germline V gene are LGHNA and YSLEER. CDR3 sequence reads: CASSQAVRSGREGQYF. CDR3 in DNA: TGCGCCAGCAGCCAAGCCGTCAGAAGCGGGAGGGAGGGGCAGTACTTC.

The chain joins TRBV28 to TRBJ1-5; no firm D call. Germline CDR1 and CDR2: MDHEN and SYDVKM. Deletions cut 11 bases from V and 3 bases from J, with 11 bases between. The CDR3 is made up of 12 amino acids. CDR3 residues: CAGRTVNQPQHF. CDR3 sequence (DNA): TGTGCCGGCCGGACCGTCAATCAGCCCCAGCATTTT. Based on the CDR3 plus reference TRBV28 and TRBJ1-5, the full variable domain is DVKVTQSSRYLVKRTGEKVFLECVQDMDHENMFWYRQDPGLGLRLIYFSYDVKMKEKGDIPEGYSVSREKKERFSLILESASTNQTSMYLCAGRTVNQPQHFGDGTRLSIL.

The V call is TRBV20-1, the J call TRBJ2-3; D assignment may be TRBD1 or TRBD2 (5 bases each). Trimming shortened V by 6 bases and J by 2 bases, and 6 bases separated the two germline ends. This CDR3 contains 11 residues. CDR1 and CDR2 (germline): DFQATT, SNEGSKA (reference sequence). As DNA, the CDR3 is TGCAGTGCCGGGACCACAGATACGCAGTATTTT. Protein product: CSAGTTDTQYF.

The CDR3 sequence is CASTPKSEILETQYF. The DNA for the CDR3 is TGTGCCAGCACCCCTAAGAGTGAGATTTTAGAGACCCAGTACTTC. This chain links TRBV7-9 with TRBJ2-5; D ambiguous. Germline lookup yields CDR1 SEHNR and CDR2 FQNEAQ (reference sequence). The CDR3 covers 15 residues. V was shortened by 7 bases and J by 4 bases, with 19 bases between the two germline ends.

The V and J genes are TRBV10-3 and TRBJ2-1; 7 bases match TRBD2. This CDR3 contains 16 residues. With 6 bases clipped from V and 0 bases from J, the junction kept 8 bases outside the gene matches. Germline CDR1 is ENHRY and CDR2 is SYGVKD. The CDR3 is CAIRSSGGSSYNEQFF. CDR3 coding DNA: TGTGCCATCAGATCTAGCGGAGGAAGCTCCTACAATGAGCAGTTCTTC.

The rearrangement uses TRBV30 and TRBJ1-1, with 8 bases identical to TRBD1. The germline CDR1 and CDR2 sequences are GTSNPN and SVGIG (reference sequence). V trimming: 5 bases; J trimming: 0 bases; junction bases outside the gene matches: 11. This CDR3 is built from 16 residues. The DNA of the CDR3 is TGTGCCTGGGTTCGCAGGGGGCTTACCGTGAACACTGAAGCTTTCTTT. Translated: CAWVRRGLTVNTEAFF.

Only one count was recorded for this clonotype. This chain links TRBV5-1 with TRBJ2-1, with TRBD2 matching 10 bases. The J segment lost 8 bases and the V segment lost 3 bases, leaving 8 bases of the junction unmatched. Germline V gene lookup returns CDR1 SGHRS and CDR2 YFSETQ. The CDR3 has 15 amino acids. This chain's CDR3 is CASSWTSGAGDEQFF. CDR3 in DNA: TGCGCCAGCAGCTGGACTAGCGGTGCGGGCGATGAGCAGTTCTTC.

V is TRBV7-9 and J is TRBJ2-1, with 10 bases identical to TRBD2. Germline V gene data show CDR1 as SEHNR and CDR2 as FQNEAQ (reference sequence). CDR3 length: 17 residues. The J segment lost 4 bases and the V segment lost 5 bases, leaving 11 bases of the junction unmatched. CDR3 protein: CASSQTTGTSAYNEQFF. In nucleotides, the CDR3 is TGTGCCAGCAGCCAGACGACCGGGACTAGCGCGTACAATGAGCAGTTCTTC.

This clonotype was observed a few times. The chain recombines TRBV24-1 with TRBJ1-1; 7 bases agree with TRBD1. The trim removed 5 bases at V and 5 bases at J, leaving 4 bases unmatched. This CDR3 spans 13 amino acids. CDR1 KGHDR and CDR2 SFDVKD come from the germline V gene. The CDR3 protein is CATSAGQATEAFF. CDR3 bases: TGTGCCACCAGTGCAGGACAGGCGACTGAAGCTTTCTTT.

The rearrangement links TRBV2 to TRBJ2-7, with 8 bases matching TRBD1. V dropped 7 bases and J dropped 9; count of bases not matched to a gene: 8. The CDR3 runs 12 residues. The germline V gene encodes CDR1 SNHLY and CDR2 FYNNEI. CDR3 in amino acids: CASNRDRLRQYV. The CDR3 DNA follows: TGTGCCAGCAATAGGGACAGGCTACGGCAGTACGTC.

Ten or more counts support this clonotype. The CDR3 DNA reads as TGTGCCAGCAGCCAGGCGGCACAGCAAGAGACCCAGTACTTC. Residues: CASSQAAQQETQYF. V is TRBV7-2 and J is TRBJ2-5, with D unresolved. Germline V gene data show CDR1 as SGHTA and CDR2 as FQGNSA. Deletions cut 5 bases from V and 2 bases from J, with 12 bases between. The CDR3 is 14 residues long.

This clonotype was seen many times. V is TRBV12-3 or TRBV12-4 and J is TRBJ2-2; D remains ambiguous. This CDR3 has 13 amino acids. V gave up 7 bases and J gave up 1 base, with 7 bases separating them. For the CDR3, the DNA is TGTGCCAGCACCCCGATGAACACCGGGGAGCTGTTTTTT. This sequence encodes CASTPMNTGELFF.

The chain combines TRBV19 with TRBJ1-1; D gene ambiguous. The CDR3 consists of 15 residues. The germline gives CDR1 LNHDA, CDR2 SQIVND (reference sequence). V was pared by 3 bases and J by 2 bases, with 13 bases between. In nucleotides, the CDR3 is TGTGCCAGTAGTATGAGCCGTTTGGTAAACACTGAAGCTTTCTTT. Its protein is CASSMSRLVNTEAFF.

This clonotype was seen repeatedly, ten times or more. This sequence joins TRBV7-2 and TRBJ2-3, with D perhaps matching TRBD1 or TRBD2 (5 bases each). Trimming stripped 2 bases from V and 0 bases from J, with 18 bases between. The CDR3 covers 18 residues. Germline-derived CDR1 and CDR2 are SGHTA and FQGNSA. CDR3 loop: CASSLPRGAPTSTDTQYF. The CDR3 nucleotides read TGTGCCAGCAGCTTACCCCGAGGGGCTCCCACTAGCACAGATACGCAGTATTTT. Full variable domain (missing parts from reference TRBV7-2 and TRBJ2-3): GAGVSQSPSNKVTEKGKDVELRCDPISGHTALYWYRQSLGQGLEFLIYFQGNSAPDKSGLPSDRFSAERTGGSVSTLTIQRTQQEDSAVYLCASSLPRGAPTSTDTQYFGPGTRLTVL.